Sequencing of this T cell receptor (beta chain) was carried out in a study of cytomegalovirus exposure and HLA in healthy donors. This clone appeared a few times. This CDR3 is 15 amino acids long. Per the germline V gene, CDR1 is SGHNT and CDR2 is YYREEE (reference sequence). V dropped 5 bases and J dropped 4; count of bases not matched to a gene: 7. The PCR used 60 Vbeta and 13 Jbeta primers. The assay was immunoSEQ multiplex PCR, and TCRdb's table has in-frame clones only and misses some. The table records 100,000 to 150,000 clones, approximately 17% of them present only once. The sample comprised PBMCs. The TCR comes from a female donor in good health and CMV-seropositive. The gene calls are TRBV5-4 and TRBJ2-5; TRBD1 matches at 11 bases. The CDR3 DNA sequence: TGTGCCAGCAGATATGGACAGGGGGCCAGAGAGACCCAGTACTTC. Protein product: CASRYGQGARETQYF.